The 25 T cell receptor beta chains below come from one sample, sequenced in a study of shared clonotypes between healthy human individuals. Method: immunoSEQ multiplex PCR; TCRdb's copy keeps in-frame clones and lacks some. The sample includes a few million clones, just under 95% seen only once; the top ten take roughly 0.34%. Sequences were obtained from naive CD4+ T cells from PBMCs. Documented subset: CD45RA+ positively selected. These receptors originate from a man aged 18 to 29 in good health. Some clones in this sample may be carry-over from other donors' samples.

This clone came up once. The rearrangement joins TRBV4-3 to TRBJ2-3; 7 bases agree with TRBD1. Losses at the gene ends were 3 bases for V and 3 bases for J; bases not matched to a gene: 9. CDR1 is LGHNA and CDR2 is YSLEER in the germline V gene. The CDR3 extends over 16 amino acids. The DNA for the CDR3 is TGCGCCAGCAGCCATGAGGCAGGGGGTTTTACAGATACGCAGTATTTT. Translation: CASSHEAGGFTDTQYF.

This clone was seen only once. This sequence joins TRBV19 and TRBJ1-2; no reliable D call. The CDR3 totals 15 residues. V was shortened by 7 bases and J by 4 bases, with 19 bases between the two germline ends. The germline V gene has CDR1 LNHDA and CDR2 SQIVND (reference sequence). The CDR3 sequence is CASTPSGDYGYGYTF. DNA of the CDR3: TGTGCCAGTACCCCCTCCGGGGATTACGGCTATGGCTACACCTTC.

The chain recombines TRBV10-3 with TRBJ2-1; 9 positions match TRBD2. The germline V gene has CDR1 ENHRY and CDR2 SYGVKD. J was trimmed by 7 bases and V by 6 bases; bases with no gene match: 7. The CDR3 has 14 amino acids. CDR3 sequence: CAIRGREGRNEQFF. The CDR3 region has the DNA TGTGCCATCAGGGGGCGGGAGGGCAGAAATGAGCAGTTCTTC.

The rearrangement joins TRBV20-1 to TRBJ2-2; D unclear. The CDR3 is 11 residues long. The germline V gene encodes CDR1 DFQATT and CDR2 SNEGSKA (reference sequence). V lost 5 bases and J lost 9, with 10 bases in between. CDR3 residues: CSAPIIRELFF. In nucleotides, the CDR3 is TGCAGTGCTCCCATCATTAGGGAGCTGTTTTTT.

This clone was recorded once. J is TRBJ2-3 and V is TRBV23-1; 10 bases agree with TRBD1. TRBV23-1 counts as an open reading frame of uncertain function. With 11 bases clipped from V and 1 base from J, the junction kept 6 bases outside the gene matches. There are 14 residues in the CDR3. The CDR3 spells CAAAGTGGTDTQYF. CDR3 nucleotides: TGCGCCGCCGCCGGGACAGGGGGCACAGATACGCAGTATTTT.

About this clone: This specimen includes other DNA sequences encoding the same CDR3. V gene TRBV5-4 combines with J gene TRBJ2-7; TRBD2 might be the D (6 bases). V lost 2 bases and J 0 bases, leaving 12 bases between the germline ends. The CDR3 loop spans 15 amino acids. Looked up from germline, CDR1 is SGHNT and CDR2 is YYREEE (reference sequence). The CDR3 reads CASSFGGTSSYEQYF. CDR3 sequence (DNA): TGTGCCAGCAGCTTTGGCGGGACGAGCTCCTACGAGCAGTACTTC.

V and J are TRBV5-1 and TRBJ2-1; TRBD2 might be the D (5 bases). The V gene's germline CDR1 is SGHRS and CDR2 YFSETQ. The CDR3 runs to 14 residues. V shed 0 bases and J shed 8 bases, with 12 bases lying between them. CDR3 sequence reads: CASSLAGLPHEQFF. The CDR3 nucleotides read TGCGCCAGCAGCTTGGCCGGACTGCCTCATGAGCAGTTCTTC.

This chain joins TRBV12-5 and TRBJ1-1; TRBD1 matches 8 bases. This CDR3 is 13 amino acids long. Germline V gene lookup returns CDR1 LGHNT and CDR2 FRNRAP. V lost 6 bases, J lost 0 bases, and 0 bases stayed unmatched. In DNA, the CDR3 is TGTGCTAGTGGGACAGGGGTGAACACTGAAGCTTTCTTT. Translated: CASGTGVNTEAFF.

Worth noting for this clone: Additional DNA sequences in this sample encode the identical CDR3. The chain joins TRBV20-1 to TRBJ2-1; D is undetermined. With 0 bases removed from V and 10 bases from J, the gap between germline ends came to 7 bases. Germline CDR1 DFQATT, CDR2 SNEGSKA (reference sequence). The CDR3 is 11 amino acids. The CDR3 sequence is CSARDLGEQFF. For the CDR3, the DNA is TGCAGTGCTAGAGATCTCGGGGAGCAGTTCTTC.

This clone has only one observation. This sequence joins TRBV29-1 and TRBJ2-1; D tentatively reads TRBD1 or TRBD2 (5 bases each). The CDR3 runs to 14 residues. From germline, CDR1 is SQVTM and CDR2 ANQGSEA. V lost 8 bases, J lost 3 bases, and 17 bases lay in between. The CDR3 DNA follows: TGCAGCACATACGCAGGGACCCTCTACAATGAGCAGTTCTTC. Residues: CSTYAGTLYNEQFF.

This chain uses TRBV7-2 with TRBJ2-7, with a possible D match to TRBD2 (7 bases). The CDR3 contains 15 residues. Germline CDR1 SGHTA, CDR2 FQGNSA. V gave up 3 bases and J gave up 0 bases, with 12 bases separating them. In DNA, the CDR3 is TGTGCCAGCAGCTTTCAGCGGGACAACTCCTACGAGCAGTACTTC. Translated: CASSFQRDNSYEQYF.

CDR3 residues: CASTPGYYQPQHF. As DNA, the CDR3 is TGTGCCAGCACGCCAGGGTACTACCAGCCCCAGCATTTT. This chain links TRBV28 with TRBJ1-5; D possibly corresponds to TRBD1 (5 bases). From germline, CDR1 is MDHEN and CDR2 SYDVKM. Trimming left V 7 bases short and J 7 bases short, with 14 bases between. The CDR3 is 13 residues long.

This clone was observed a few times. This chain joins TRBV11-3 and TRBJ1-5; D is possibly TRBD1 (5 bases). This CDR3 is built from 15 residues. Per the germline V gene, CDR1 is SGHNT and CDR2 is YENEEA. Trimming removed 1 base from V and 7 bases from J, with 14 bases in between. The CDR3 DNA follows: TGTGCCAGCAGCTTAGGAAACCAGGGTACACAGCCCCAGCATTTT. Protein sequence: CASSLGNQGTQPQHF.

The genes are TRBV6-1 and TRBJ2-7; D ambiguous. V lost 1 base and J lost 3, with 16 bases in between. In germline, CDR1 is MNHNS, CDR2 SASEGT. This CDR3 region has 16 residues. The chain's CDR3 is CASSEGAGPTRYEQYF. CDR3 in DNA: TGTGCCAGCAGTGAAGGGGCTGGCCCTACCCGCTACGAGCAGTACTTC.

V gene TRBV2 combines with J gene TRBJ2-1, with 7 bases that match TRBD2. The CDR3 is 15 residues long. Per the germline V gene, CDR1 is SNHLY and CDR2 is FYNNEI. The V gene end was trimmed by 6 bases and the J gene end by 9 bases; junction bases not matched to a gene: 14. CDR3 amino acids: CASRADPGLQIEQFF. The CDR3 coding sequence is TGTGCCAGCAGAGCAGATCCGGGACTACAGATTGAGCAGTTCTTC.

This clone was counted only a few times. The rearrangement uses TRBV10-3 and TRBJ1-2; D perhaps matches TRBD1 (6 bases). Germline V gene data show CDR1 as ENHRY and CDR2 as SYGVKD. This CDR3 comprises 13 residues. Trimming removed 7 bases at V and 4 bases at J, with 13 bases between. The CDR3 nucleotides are TGTGCCATCATGGGGGGGCAGACCTATGGCTACACCTTC. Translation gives CAIMGGQTYGYTF.

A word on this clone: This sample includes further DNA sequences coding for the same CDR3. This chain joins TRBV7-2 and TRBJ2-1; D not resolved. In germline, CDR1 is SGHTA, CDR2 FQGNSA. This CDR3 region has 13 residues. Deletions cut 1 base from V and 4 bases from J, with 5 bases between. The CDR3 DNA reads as TGTGCCAGCAGCTTAGACTTGTACAATGAGCAGTTCTTC. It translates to CASSLDLYNEQFF.

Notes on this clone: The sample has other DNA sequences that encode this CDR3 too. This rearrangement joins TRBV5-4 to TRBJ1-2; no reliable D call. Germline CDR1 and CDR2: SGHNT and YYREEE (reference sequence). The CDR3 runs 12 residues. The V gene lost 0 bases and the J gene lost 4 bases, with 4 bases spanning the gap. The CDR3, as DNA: TGTGCCAGCAGCTTGGACATCTATGGCTACACCTTC. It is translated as CASSLDIYGYTF.

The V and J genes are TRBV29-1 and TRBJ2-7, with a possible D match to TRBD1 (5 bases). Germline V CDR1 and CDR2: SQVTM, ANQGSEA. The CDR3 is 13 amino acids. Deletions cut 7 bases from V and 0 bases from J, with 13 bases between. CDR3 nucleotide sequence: TGCAGCGCTGCGACAGAGCCCTCCTACGAGCAGTACTTC. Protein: CSAATEPSYEQYF.

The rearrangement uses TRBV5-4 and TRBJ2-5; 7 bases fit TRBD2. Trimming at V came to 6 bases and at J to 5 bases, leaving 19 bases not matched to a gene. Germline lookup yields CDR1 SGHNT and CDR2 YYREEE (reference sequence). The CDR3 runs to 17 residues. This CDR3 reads CASMASGPQRRSETQYF. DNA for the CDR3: TGTGCCAGCATGGCTAGCGGTCCTCAGCGTCGGTCGGAGACCCAGTACTTC.

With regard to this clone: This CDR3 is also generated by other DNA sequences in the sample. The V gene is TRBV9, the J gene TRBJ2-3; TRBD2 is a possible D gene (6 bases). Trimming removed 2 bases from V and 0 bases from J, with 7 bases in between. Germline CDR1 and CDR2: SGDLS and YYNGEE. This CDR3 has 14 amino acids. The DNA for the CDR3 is TGTGCCAGCAGCGTGGGGACTAGCACAGATACGCAGTATTTT. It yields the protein CASSVGTSTDTQYF.

CDR3 residues: CASSNDGGPDTQYF. The CDR3 DNA is TGTGCCAGCAGCAATGATGGTGGACCAGATACGCAGTATTTT. The V and J genes are TRBV21-1 and TRBJ2-3. TRBV21-1 has pseudogene status. This CDR3 region has 14 residues.

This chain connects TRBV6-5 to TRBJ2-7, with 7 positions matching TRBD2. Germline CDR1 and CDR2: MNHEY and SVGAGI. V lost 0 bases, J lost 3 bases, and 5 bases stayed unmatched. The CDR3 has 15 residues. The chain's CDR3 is CASSYSTSESYEQYF. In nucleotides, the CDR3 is TGTGCCAGCAGTTACTCAACTAGCGAGAGCTACGAGCAGTACTTC.

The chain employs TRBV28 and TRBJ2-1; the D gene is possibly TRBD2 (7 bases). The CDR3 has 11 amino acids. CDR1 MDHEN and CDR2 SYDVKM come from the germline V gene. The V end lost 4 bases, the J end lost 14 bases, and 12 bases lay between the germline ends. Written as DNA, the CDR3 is TGTGCCAGCAGTTGGGGGGGGGCGGAGTTCTTC. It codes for CASSWGGAEFF.

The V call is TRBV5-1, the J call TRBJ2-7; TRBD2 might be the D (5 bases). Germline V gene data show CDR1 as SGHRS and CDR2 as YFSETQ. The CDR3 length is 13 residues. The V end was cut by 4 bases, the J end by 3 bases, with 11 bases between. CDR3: CASSKGRDYEQYF. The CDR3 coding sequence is TGCGCCAGCAGCAAAGGACGGGACTACGAGCAGTACTTC.